The subject of this entry is one TCR beta chain. What antigen it recognizes has not been identified. No per-base quality is available; no much larger clone lies one base away. The goal of deep resolution MiSeq sequencing was a depth between 1 in 1 million and 1 in 200,000 T cells, and coverage averaged 10x per clonotype. The immunoSEQ hsTCRB Kit was used to generate the TCR beta libraries. As for the authors' bioinformatics: The data were analyzed with ImmunoSEQ Analyzer and ImmunoSEQ Data Assistant, and V, D and J gene assignments followed IMGT definitions. Clonality, which ranges from 0 to 1, was calculated as one minus the normalized Shannon entropy of productive rearrangement frequencies. Only overrepresented clonotypes making up at least 0.05% of the repertoire of each patient were included in the public clonotype analysis. About a dozen age-matched healthy donor repertoires from immuneACCESS were used as controls for clonality. TCRdb holds this immuneACCESS table with in-frame rearrangements only. Some clones are missing; in checked studies, unresolved V genes explain under half, and the rest has no known cause. V and J calls and clone size are as listed in that table; D and trimming were resolved from the DNA. The sample table contains under 40,000 clones; only one count was recorded for approximately 48% of them. The ten largest clonotypes hold under 20% of the sample.

The germline ends are 20 bases apart after V is trimmed by 7 bases and J by 2 bases. CDR1 and CDR2 were assigned from the germline V gene as SQVTM and ANQGSEA. The CDR3 holds 15 amino acids from the cysteine to the phenylalanine. Only the CDR3 portion is preserved as DNA: 45 bases, with reading frame beginning at the first base. This entry belongs to a study of cytotoxic CD8 clonotypes in ibrutinib-treated CLL (dated by TCRdb to the early 2020s). In the study overall: The cohort had ten to twelve relapsed/refractory and around 16 treatment-naive patients; 17 were IGHV unmutated. The response samples were drawn at a median of roughly twelve months into treatment, with a range of roughly 6 to 40 months. Cryopreserved peripheral blood mononuclear cells were obtained prior to treatment, at the time of response, and at either disease progression or sustained remission. On average, each sample yielded 255,043 productive templates and over 90,000 productive rearrangements. Longitudinal samples were available for 26 of the 86 trial participants. Responses were partial in around 25 patients and complete in 2; after median around 65 months follow-up, about 15 stayed in remission and around 12 progressed. General study outcomes and caveats: Public clonotypes were rare and either shrank or stayed stable during treatment, and the rise in clonality at ibrutinib response reflected expansion of private clonotypes. An increase in clonality was observed at ibrutinib response, with clonality remaining stable during sustained remission and falling back toward baseline at progression. Sampling times were not matched between sustained-remission and progressing patients, and lymph node repertoires were not studied. At baseline, clonality was higher than in age-matched healthy donors and showed a strong correlation with circulating CD8+ T-cell counts.

For TCR beta library preparation, roughly 2.1 micrograms of genomic DNA were isolated from cryopreserved PBMCs. High-throughput TCR beta sequencing was performed on longitudinal blood samples from CLL patients receiving ibrutinib monotherapy. The patients were enrolled in a single-center, open-label phase 2 trial of ibrutinib monotherapy. This clonotype was obtained from a human donor with chronic lymphocytic leukemia. The source material was PBMCs, sampled before ibrutinib treatment. The sequence is built from TRBV29-1 and TRBJ1-2; D gene: possibly TRBD1, on 6 matching bases. The CDR3 region has the sequence CSAKRMGGTNYGYTF. The DNA sequence is TGCAGCGCCAAAAGGATGGGGGGCACGAACTATGGCTACACCTTC.